This T cell receptor beta chain originates from a study of T cell changes during pregnancy in multiple sclerosis. Germline CDR1 GTSNPN, CDR2 SVGIG (reference sequence). This CDR3 has 13 residues. V trimming: 5 bases; J trimming: 3 bases; junction bases outside the gene matches: 5. Assay: immunoSEQ multiplex PCR; the TCRdb copy retains only in-frame clones and omits some. The sample has about 100,000 clones, roughly nine tenths seen once. The specimen was peripheral blood, collected in the second trimester of pregnancy. The origin of this receptor is a female donor with multiple sclerosis, enrolled in a pregnancy study. This chain connects TRBV30 to TRBJ2-7; TRBD1 aligns across 9 bases. The CDR3 reads CAWEWGQGYEQYF. Here the CDR3 DNA reads TGTGCCTGGGAGTGGGGACAGGGCTACGAGCAGTACTTC.